This T cell receptor (beta chain) was sequenced for a study of cytomegalovirus exposure and HLA in healthy donors. Use of 60 Vbeta and 13 Jbeta primers characterized the PCR. Some clones are missing from TCRdb's copy, which holds only in-frame ones; the method was immunoSEQ multiplex PCR. The table for this sample gives tens of thousands of clones. There are 13 residues in the CDR3. Trimming removed 5 bases from V and 4 bases from J, with 11 bases in between. Per the germline V gene, CDR1 is LNHDA and CDR2 is SQIVND (reference sequence). Sequencing input: PBMCs. The chain joins TRBV19 to TRBJ1-2; D is possibly TRBD1 (6 bases). This clonotype originated in a woman aged 25 to 45 in good health and CMV-seropositive. This CDR3 is CASSPTGLYGYTF. In DNA form, the CDR3 reads TGTGCCAGTAGTCCCACAGGGCTCTATGGCTACACCTTC.